The next 31 T cell receptor beta chains were all read from a single sample in a study of blood T cell repertoires in COVID-19. The method was immunoSEQ multiplex PCR; TCRdb's version includes in-frame clones alone and lacks a portion of them. This table has about 530,000 clones, around nine tenths appearing once. The specimen sequenced was peripheral blood. The receptors come from a woman in her 50s with COVID-19, enrolled during active disease.

This clone was observed a handful of times. The chain is built from TRBV2 and TRBJ2-2; a possible D gene is TRBD1 (6 bases). V shed 8 bases and J shed 3 bases, with 10 bases lying between them. The germline V gene has CDR1 SNHLY and CDR2 FYNNEI. The CDR3 is 13 residues long. CDR3 residues: CASGQGYTGELFF. DNA of the CDR3: TGTGCCAGCGGCCAGGGGTACACCGGGGAGCTGTTTTTT.

This chain joins TRBV6-6 and TRBJ2-1; 13 nucleotides match TRBD2. This CDR3 has 22 residues. The ends lost 5 bases at V and 0 bases at J; junction bases unmatched: 19. Germline CDR1 and CDR2: MNHNY and SVGAGI (reference sequence). The CDR3 loop is CASSPSSRTSGGGGGSYNEQFF. The CDR3, as DNA: TGTGCCAGCAGTCCCTCATCCAGGACTAGCGGGGGAGGAGGCGGCTCCTACAATGAGCAGTTCTTC.

The chain recombines TRBV5-4 with TRBJ1-6, with TRBD1 as a possible D gene (6 bases). V lost 6 bases to trimming and J lost 7 bases, with 17 bases between them. Looked up from germline, CDR1 is SGHNT and CDR2 is YYREEE (reference sequence). This CDR3 is 15 amino acids long. The CDR3 reads CASTVQGAGNSPLHF. DNA of the CDR3: TGTGCCAGCACCGTACAGGGAGCGGGAAATTCACCCCTCCACTTT.

On this clone itself: The same CDR3 is also encoded by other DNA sequences in this sample. V gene TRBV24-1 combines with J gene TRBJ1-5, with 7 nucleotides matching TRBD1. V dropped 4 bases and J dropped 7; count of bases not matched to a gene: 9. This CDR3 spans 15 amino acids. The V gene's germline CDR1 is KGHDR and CDR2 SFDVKD. The CDR3 loop is CATSDPTGVDQPQHF. The CDR3 coding sequence is TGTGCCACCAGTGACCCCACAGGGGTGGACCAGCCCCAGCATTTT.

The V and J genes are TRBV30 and TRBJ2-7, with a tentative D call TRBD1 (5 bases). The CDR3 has 12 amino acids. V dropped 2 bases and J dropped 6 bases, with 11 bases sitting between them. From germline, CDR1 is GTSNPN and CDR2 SVGIG (reference sequence). As DNA, the CDR3 is TGTGCCTGGAGTCGTGACAGACCCGAGCAGTACTTC. The encoded protein is CAWSRDRPEQYF.

The chain couples TRBV2 to TRBJ1-5, with 8 positions matching TRBD1. V shed 6 bases and J 2 bases; nucleotides not matched to a gene: 12. This CDR3 is 17 amino acids long. Germline CDR1 and CDR2: SNHLY and FYNNEI. CDR3: CASRRDRWGMGNQPQHF. In DNA, the CDR3 is TGTGCCAGCAGGAGGGACAGGTGGGGGATGGGCAATCAGCCCCAGCATTTT.

The chain is built from TRBV4-1 and TRBJ2-3, with 7 bases that match TRBD1. Looked up from germline, CDR1 is MGHRA and CDR2 is YSYEKL. The V segment lost 4 bases and the J segment 1 base; nucleotides outside the gene matches: 8. This CDR3 comprises 16 residues. CDR3 sequence reads: CASSPLQGRGTDTQYF. CDR3 nucleotide sequence: TGCGCCAGCAGCCCGTTACAGGGGAGAGGCACAGATACGCAGTATTTT.

V gene TRBV5-1 combines with J gene TRBJ2-7; 8 bases fit TRBD2. V gave up 1 base and J gave up 4 bases; unmatched junction bases: 7. This CDR3 is built from 15 residues. In germline, CDR1 is SGHRS, CDR2 YFSETQ. CDR3 region: CASSLSSGDQYEQYF. The CDR3 region has the DNA TGCGCCAGCAGCTTGAGTAGCGGGGATCAGTACGAGCAGTACTTC.

This chain joins TRBV7-6 and TRBJ2-5; 7 bases agree with TRBD1. Germline assignment: CDR1 SGHVS and CDR2 FNYEAQ. J gave up 5 bases and V 5 bases, and 11 bases lay outside the gene matches. This CDR3 comprises 15 residues. Here the CDR3 DNA reads TGTGCCAGCAGCCAAAGGGGGCTCTATCGGGAGACCCAGTACTTC. Translated: CASSQRGLYRETQYF.

This rearrangement joins TRBV5-6 to TRBJ2-7; 10 nucleotides agree with TRBD1. The V gene's germline CDR1 is SGHDT and CDR2 YYEEEE. This CDR3 is built from 15 residues. The V segment lost 1 base and the J segment 3 bases; nucleotides outside the gene matches: 4. This CDR3 is CASSLSRTGGYEQYF. The CDR3 bases are TGTGCCAGCAGCTTGAGTCGGACAGGGGGCTACGAGCAGTACTTC.

This clone was seen a handful of times. This chain joins TRBV7-9 and TRBJ1-2; D is undetermined. The V gene's germline CDR1 is SEHNR and CDR2 FQNEAQ (reference sequence). The CDR3 sequence is 16 residues long. The V end lost 4 bases, the J end lost 6 bases, and 21 bases lay between the germline ends. CDR3 in DNA: TGTGCCAGCAGCTCGACTTTTGCCCCCGGCGGGAATGGCTACACCTTC. Translation: CASSSTFAPGGNGYTF.

The CDR3 nucleotides are TGTGCCAGCAGCCCTCAGGAGGATATCGGAGAGACCCAGTACTTC. This encodes CASSPQEDIGETQYF. This rearrangement joins TRBV7-8 to TRBJ2-5; weak D call: TRBD2 (5 bases). The CDR3 length is 15 residues. The germline V gene encodes CDR1 SGHVS and CDR2 FQNEAQ. The ends were cut back, 5 bases at V and 4 bases at J, with 17 bases in the middle.

The chain carries TRBV5-8 and TRBJ2-6, with 14 bases lining up with TRBD2. There are 18 residues in the CDR3. CDR1 and CDR2 (germline): SGHTS, YDEGEE. Trimming at V came to 4 bases and at J to 1 base, leaving 4 bases not matched to a gene. The DNA for the CDR3 is TGTGCCAGCAGCCCGGGACTAGCGGGGGCATCTGGGGCCAACGTCCTGACTTTC. Encoded protein: CASSPGLAGASGANVLTF.

This rearrangement joins TRBV30 to TRBJ1-2; no firm D call. This CDR3 is built from 13 residues. V was trimmed by 0 bases and J by 8 bases, leaving 13 bases between them. CDR1 GTSNPN and CDR2 SVGIG come from the germline V gene (reference sequence). The CDR3 reads CAWSVRGGGGYTF. CDR3 nucleotides: TGTGCCTGGAGTGTACGGGGAGGAGGCGGCTACACCTTC.

The rearrangement links TRBV19 to TRBJ1-6; the D gene is possibly TRBD1 (5 bases). Germline V gene data show CDR1 as LNHDA and CDR2 as SQIVND (reference sequence). Trimming removed 8 bases from V and 8 bases from J, with 10 bases in between. This CDR3 has 12 residues. CDR3 residues: CASAEGDSPLHF. In DNA form, the CDR3 reads TGTGCCAGTGCGGAAGGGGATTCACCCCTCCACTTT.

Remarks on this clone: An end of the junction does not agree with germline; a read error may underlie this. V usage is TRBV11-2 and J usage is TRBJ1-2, with 8 bases that match TRBD1. The CDR3 consists of 13 residues. CDR1 and CDR2 (germline): SGHAT, FQNNGV. The DNA of the CDR3 is TGTGCCAGCAGTTTAGGACAGGGCGGCGGCTACACCTTC. The encoded protein is CASSLGQGGGYTF.

The rearrangement joins TRBV2 to TRBJ1-1; no firm D call. The CDR3 consists of 12 residues. Germline V gene lookup returns CDR1 SNHLY and CDR2 FYNNEI. The ends were cut back, 1 base at V and 7 bases at J, with 7 bases in the middle. The CDR3 DNA reads as TGTGCCAGCAGTGAAGATCGCGATGAAGCTTTCTTT. Translated, it gives CASSEDRDEAFF.

The chain joins TRBV6-5 to TRBJ2-3, with D possibly being TRBD2 (6 bases). The length of the CDR3 is 14 residues. CDR1 MNHEY and CDR2 SVGAGI come from the germline V gene. Trimming cost V 2 bases and J 5 bases, with 11 bases left between them. This chain's CDR3 is CASSYEGTRDTQYF. CDR3 DNA: TGTGCCAGCAGTTACGAGGGGACTCGAGATACGCAGTATTTT.

This clone was seen a single time. V gene TRBV10-3 combines with J gene TRBJ2-5; 8 bases fit TRBD1. V was pared by 1 base and J by 1 base, with 2 bases of the junction left unmatched. The CDR3 runs 15 residues. Germline V lookup: CDR1 ENHRY, CDR2 SYGVKD. This CDR3 reads CAISEFGQGQETQYF. The CDR3 bases are TGTGCCATCAGTGAGTTCGGACAGGGCCAAGAGACCCAGTACTTC.

DNA for the CDR3: TGTGCCAGCAGTTACTCGAGTGGGGGGGAGCGCTACACCTTC. Its protein product is CASSYSSGGERYTF. This chain joins TRBV6-6 and TRBJ1-2, with D possibly matching TRBD1 (5 bases). V shed 0 bases and J shed 9 bases, with 14 bases lying between them. CDR1 is MNHNY and CDR2 is SVGAGI in the germline V gene (reference sequence). The CDR3 consists of 14 residues.

J is TRBJ1-1 and V is TRBV5-1, with a tentative D call TRBD1 (6 bases). The V end lost 4 bases, the J end lost 7 bases, and 26 bases lay between the germline ends. Per the germline V gene, CDR1 is SGHRS and CDR2 is YFSETQ. The CDR3 has 17 amino acids. Here the CDR3 reads CASSPAVGASVSFEAFF. The DNA of the CDR3 is TGCGCCAGCAGCCCCGCCGTGGGGGCCTCGGTGTCATTTGAAGCTTTCTTT.

This clone was seen once. The V and J genes are TRBV10-2 and TRBJ2-3; D might be TRBD2 (5 bases). Germline V lookup: CDR1 WSHSY, CDR2 SAAADI. V lost 5 bases, J lost 2 bases, and 17 bases lay in between. The CDR3 length is 16 residues. The CDR3 here is CASSSFGEKYTDTQYF. The DNA of the CDR3 is TGCGCCAGCAGTTCCTTCGGGGAGAAATACACAGATACGCAGTATTTT.

This clone came up once. The J gene is TRBJ2-2, the V gene TRBV6-5; TRBD2 agrees at 11 bases. V shed 5 bases, J shed 5 bases, and the junction held 4 bases outside the gene matches. The CDR3 is 15 residues long. Germline V gene sequence: CDR1 MNHEY, CDR2 SVGAGI. CDR3 nucleotide sequence: TGTGCCAGCAGTACCCGACTAGCGGGGACCGGGGAGCTGTTTTTT. As protein: CASSTRLAGTGELFF.

V usage is TRBV21-1 and J usage is TRBJ2-7; the table's D call of TRBD1 was not tested on the DNA. TRBV21-1 is classified as a pseudogene. This CDR3 spans 14 amino acids. The CDR3 is CASSKVVRFYEQYF. DNA of the CDR3: TGTGCCAGCAGCAAAGTGGTCAGATTTTACGAGCAGTACTTC.

V and J are TRBV5-1 and TRBJ1-2; perhaps TRBD1 as D (5 bases). The CDR3 is made up of 14 amino acids. CDR1 and CDR2 from the germline V gene are SGHRS and YFSETQ. V gave up 4 bases and J gave up 8 bases, with 18 bases separating them. The CDR3 protein is CASSPEGGAGGYTF. CDR3 DNA: TGCGCCAGCAGCCCGGAGGGAGGGGCTGGCGGCTACACCTTC.

J is TRBJ2-2 and V is TRBV10-3; 7 nucleotides line up with TRBD1. The V segment lost 3 bases and the J segment 4 bases; nucleotides outside the gene matches: 11. Germline CDR1 ENHRY, CDR2 SYGVKD. CDR3 size: 17 residues. The CDR3 spells CAISDLGRQGGTGELFF. CDR3 coding DNA: TGTGCCATCAGTGATCTGGGTCGACAGGGTGGCACCGGGGAGCTGTTTTTT.

This clone was counted between two and nine times. The chain links TRBV5-1 to TRBJ1-2; TRBD1 matches at 11 bases. This CDR3 has 15 amino acids. V was clipped by 2 bases and J by 7 bases; unmatched bases: 7. CDR1 is SGHRS, CDR2 YFSETQ, per germline. As DNA, the CDR3 is TGCGCCAGCAGCTTTCTGGACAGGGGGCTTAGTGGCTACACCTTC. Its protein product is CASSFLDRGLSGYTF.

The V gene is TRBV24-1, the J gene TRBJ1-4; D is ambiguous. Germline CDR1 and CDR2: KGHDR and SFDVKD. V lost 3 bases to trimming and J lost 6 bases, with 7 bases between them. This CDR3 contains 13 residues. The CDR3 spells CATSDPGDEKLFF. The CDR3 DNA follows: TGTGCCACCAGTGATCCCGGGGATGAAAAACTGTTTTTT.

A single count supports this clone. The chain links TRBV6-5 to TRBJ2-1, with TRBD2 identical over 11 bases. CDR1 and CDR2 from the germline V gene are MNHEY and SVGAGI. The CDR3 has 15 amino acids. The V segment lost 6 bases and the J segment 5 bases; nucleotides outside the gene matches: 6. CDR3 in amino acids: CASSRLAGMDNEQFF. In DNA, the CDR3 is TGTGCCAGCAGCCGACTAGCGGGGATGGACAATGAGCAGTTCTTC.

The V gene is TRBV5-4, the J gene TRBJ1-2, with 10 nucleotides matching TRBD1. The CDR3 runs to 15 residues. With V trimmed by 4 bases and J by 3 bases, 6 bases remained unmatched. The germline V gene has CDR1 SGHNT and CDR2 YYREEE (reference sequence). The CDR3 sequence is CASSKSGTGDYGYTF. The CDR3, as DNA: TGTGCCAGCAGCAAATCCGGGACAGGGGACTATGGCTACACCTTC.

This chain joins TRBV6-1 and TRBJ1-6; the D gene is possibly TRBD1 (6 bases). Germline loops: CDR1 MNHNS, CDR2 SASEGT. Trimming removed 6 bases from V and 4 bases from J, with 13 bases in between. This CDR3 comprises 15 residues. CDR3 nucleotide sequence: TGTGCCAGCAGCTACGCCGGACAGTATAATTCACCCCTCCACTTT. Its translation is CASSYAGQYNSPLHF.